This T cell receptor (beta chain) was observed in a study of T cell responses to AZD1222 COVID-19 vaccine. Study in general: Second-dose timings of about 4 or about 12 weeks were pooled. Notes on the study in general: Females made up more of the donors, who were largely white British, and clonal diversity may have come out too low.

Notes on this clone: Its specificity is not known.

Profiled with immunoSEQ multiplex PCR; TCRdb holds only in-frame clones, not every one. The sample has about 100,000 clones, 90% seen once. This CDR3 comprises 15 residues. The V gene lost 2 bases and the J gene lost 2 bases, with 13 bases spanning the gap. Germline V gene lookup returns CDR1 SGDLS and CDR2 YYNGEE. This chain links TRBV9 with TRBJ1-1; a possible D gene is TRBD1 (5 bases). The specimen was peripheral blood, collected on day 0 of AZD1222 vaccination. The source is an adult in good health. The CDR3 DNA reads TGTGCCAGCAGCGTGGACTGGGGACCTAACACTGAAGCTTTCTTT. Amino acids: CASSVDWGPNTEAFF.